This entry concerns a single TCR beta chain. The CDR3 sequence is 14 residues long. Germline V CDR1 and CDR2: SGHKS, YYEKEE (reference sequence). The junction had 3 bases not matched to a gene; V was cut back by 4 bases and J by 1 base. Original processing notes: Estimation of nucleated cell counts relied on the amplification of reference gene primers. The table came from immunoSEQ multiplex PCR; TCRdb's copy has only in-frame clones and leaves some out. V and J calls and clone size follow that table, whereas D and trimming were derived from the DNA. There are tens of thousands of clones in the sample; 91% occur only once, and 2% to 2.5% lies in the top ten. This sample is drawn from a study of blood T cell repertoires in COVID-19. The wider study: Italy, Spain and the United States were the sources of the convalescent and acute COVID-19 samples. PBMCs, B-cell-depleted T cells, or T cells provided the cDNA or gDNA that made up the material.

The chain uses TRBV5-5 and TRBJ1-1; TRBD1 aligns across 8 bases. The specimen sequenced was peripheral blood. The clonotype was recovered from a man between 60 and 70 years old with acute or convalescent COVID-19. The CDR3 spells CASSLGTGNTEAFF. CDR3 nucleotide sequence: TGTGCCAGCAGCCTAGGGACAGGGAACACTGAAGCTTTCTTT.